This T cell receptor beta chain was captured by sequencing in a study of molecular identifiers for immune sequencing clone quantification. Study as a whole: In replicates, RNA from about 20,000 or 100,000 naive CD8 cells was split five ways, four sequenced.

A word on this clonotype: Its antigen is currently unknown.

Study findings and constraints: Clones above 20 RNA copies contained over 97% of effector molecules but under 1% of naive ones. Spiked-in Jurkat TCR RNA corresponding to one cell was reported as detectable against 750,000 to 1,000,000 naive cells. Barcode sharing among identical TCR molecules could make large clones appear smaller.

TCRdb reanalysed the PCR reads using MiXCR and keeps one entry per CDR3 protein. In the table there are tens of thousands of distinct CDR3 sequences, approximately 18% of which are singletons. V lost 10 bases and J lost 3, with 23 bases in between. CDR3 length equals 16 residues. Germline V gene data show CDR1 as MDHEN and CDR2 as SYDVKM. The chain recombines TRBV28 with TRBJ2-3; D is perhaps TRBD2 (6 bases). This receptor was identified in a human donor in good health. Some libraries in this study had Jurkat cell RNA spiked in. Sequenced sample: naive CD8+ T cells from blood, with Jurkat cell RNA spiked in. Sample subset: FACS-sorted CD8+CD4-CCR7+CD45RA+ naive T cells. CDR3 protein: CANSTTSTDWTDTQYF. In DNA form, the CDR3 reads TGTGCCAACAGCACGACTAGTACAGATTGGACAGATACGCAGTATTTT.